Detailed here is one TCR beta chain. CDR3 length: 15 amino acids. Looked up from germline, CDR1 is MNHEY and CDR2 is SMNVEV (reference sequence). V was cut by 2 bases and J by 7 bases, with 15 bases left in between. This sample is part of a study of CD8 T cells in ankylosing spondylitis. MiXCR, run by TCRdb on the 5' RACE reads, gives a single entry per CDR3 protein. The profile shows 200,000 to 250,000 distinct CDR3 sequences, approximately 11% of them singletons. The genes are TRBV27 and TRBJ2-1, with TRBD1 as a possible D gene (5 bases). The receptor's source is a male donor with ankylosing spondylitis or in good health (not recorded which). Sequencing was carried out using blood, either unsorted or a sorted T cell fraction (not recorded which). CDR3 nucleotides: TGTGCCAGCAGTTTACAGACCTTAGGGGTTAATGAGCAGTTCTTC. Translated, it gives CASSLQTLGVNEQFF.